This T cell receptor (beta chain) is from a study of T cell responses to AZD1222 COVID-19 vaccine (dated by TCRdb to 2020 to 2023). Concerning the study at large: AZD1222 recipients whose second dose came at about 4 weeks and those whose second dose came at about 12 weeks were combined into one group, since spike-specific TCR depth and breadth did not differ between the two schedules. A total of 230 to 250 trial participants underwent TCR sequencing, of whom around 200 received two doses of AZD1222 and some 26 received two doses of the MenACWY control vaccine. Trial participants were enrolled by age into subgroups of 18-55, 56-69 and 70-plus years, and around 150, 29 and 61 TCR-sequenced participants, respectively, were included in these subgroups. Results the study describes overall, beyond this receptor: Participants were mostly white British and included more females than males, and it was suggested by the authors that clonal diversity may have been underestimated. No day 14 peak-response samples were available, so repertoires were characterized only after the peak T cell response. CD4 TCRs associated with the vaccine covered the entire spike protein, and the dominant responses were in regions 160-218 and 743-854. After two AZD1222 doses, both the breadth and the depth of spike-specific TCRs were significantly higher than at day 0 and than in MenACWY recipients. Epitopes outside the regions mutated in the B.1.351 and B.1.1.7 variants were reportedly recognized by nearly half of the unique spike-specific TCRs. Only 5 to 7 AZD1222 recipients were SARS-CoV-2 seropositive at baseline, limiting conclusions about previously exposed vaccinees. The 56-69-year group was small, and its depth increase did not reach significance, likely because of low power.

In regard to this clone: Its target antigen remains unknown. No base-level quality is on record; no much larger clone is a single base apart.

The CDR3 regions of human TCRbeta chains were subjected to immunosequencing. Per the authors' processing: TCRs in the repertoires were matched against a reference library of SARS-CoV-2-specific TCRs that had been generated with the MIRA antigen-specificity platform. Breadth was defined as the fraction of unique TCRs that were SARS-CoV-2-associated, and depth was defined as the fraction of total T cells that were SARS-CoV-2-associated. Using the MIRA data, each spike-specific TCR was mapped to the spike region that the TCR reacts to and placed in a CD4 or CD8 class. Log10-transformed breadth and depth values were compared by one-way ANOVA with Sidak's multiple comparisons tests. Imported from immuneACCESS, the table was reduced by TCRdb to in-frame sequences with V and J called. These copies leave out some clones; in studies compared against another copy, an unresolved V gene accounts for under half, and the cause of the remainder is not known. The V and J calls and clone size come from that table; D and trimming were worked out from the DNA. A total of about 130,000 clones appear in this sample, around 84% of them only once. In total, the top ten clones hold approximately 20% of the sample.

In light of the paper, this sample's time point label describes: baseline before first vaccination. Vaccinee samples came from UK trials COV001 and COV002, including a single-blind randomized controlled phase 2/3 trial of AZD1222 (ChAdOx1 nCoV-19) in healthy adults. For TCRbeta chain sequencing, PBMC samples from trial participants were taken at day 0 and at day 28 after the second dose. The V end gives up 4 bases and the J end 9 bases, leaving 9 bases in the junction not matched to a gene. The CDR1 and CDR2 encoded by the germline V gene are SGHRS and YFSETQ. Including the terminal cysteine and phenylalanine, the CDR3 comprises 13 residues. Only CDR3 DNA remains: 39 bases, in frame from the first base.

The TCR originated in an adult in good health. The material sequenced was peripheral blood, taken on day 0 of AZD1222 vaccination. This sequence uses TRBV5-1 and TRBJ1-1; TRBD1 agrees with 7 junctional bases. At the DNA level, the sequence is TGCGCCAGCAGCGCCACCCCGGGACAGCAAGCTTTCTTT. The translation is CASSATPGQQAFF.